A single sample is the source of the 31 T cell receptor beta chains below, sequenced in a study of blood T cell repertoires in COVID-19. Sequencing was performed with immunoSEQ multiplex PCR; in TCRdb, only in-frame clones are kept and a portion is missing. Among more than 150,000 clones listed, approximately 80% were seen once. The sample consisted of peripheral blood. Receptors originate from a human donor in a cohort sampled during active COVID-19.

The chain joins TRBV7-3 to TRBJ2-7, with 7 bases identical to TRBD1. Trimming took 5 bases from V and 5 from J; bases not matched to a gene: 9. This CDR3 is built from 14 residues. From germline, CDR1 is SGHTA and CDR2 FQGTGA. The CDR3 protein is CASSPTGNADEQYF. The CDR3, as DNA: TGTGCCAGCAGCCCGACAGGGAATGCAGACGAGCAGTACTTC.

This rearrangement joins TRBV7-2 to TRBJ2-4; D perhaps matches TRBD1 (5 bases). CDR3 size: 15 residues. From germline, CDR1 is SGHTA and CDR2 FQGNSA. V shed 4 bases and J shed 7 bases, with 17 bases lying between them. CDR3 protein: CASSSSRQIGNIQYF. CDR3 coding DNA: TGTGCCAGCAGCTCCTCCCGACAGATTGGGAACATTCAGTACTTC.

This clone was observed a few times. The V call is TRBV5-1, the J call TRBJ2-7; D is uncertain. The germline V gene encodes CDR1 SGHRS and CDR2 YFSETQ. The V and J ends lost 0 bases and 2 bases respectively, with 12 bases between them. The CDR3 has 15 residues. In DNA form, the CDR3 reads TGCGCCAGCAGCTTGGTCGACACCCCGACCTACGAGCAGTACTTC. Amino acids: CASSLVDTPTYEQYF.

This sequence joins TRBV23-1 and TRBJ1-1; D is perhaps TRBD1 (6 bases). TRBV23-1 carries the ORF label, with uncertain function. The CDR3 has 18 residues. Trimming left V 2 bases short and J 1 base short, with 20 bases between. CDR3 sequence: CASSQPTQGSLGNTEAFF. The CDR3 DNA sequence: TGCGCCAGCAGTCAACCCACACAGGGTAGTCTGGGGAACACTGAAGCTTTCTTT.

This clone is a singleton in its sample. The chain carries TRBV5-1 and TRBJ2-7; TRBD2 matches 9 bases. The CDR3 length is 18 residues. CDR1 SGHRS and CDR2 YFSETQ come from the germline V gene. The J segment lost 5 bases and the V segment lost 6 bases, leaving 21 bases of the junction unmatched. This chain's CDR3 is CASTPRGVAGEPSHEQYF. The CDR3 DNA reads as TGCGCCAGCACCCCGAGGGGAGTAGCGGGGGAGCCTTCCCACGAGCAGTACTTC.

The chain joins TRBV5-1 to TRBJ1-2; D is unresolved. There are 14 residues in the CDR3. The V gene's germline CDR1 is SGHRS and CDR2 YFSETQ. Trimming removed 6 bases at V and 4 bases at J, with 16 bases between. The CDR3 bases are TGCGCCAGCAAAGTAGGAGCGGACCCCTATGGCTACACCTTC. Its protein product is CASKVGADPYGYTF.

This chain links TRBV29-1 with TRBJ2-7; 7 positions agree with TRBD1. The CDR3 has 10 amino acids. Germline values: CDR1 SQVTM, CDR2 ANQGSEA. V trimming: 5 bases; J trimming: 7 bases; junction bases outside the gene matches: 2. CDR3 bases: TGCAGCGTTACAGGGGAAGAGCAGTACTTC. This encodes CSVTGEEQYF.

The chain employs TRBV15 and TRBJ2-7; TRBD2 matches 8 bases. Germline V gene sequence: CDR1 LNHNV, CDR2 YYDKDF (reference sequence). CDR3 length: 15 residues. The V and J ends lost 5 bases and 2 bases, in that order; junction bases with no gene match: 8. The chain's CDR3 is CATSGESGGPYEQYF. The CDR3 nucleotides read TGTGCCACCAGCGGGGAAAGCGGGGGTCCCTACGAGCAGTACTTC.

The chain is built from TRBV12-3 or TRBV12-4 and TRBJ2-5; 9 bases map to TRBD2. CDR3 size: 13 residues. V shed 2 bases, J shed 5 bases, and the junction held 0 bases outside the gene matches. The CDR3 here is CASSLLAGETQYF. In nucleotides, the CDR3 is TGTGCCAGCAGTTTACTAGCGGGGGAGACCCAGTACTTC.

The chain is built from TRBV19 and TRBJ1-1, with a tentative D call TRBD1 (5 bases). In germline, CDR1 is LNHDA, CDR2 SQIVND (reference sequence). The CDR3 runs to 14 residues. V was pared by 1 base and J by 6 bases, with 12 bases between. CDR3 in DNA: TGTGCCAGTAGTATAGTTCCAGGGCAAGCTGAAGCTTTCTTT. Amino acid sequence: CASSIVPGQAEAFF.

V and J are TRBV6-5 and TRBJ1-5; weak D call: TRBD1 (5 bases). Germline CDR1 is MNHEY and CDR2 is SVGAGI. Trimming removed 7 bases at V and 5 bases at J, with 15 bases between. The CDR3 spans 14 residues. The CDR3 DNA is TGTGCCAGCACCTTCCTGGGAGGGGATCAGCCCCAGCATTTT. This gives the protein CASTFLGGDQPQHF.

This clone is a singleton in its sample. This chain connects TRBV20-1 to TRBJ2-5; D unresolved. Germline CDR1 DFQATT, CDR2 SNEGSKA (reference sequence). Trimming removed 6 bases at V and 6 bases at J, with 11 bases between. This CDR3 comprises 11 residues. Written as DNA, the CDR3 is TGCAGTGCCCCGTATCTTAAGACCCAGTACTTC. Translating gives CSAPYLKTQYF.

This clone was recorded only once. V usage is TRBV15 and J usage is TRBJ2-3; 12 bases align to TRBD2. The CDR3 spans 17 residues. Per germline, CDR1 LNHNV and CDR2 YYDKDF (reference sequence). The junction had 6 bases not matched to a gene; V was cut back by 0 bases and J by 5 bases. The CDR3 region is CATSRDRLAGGGDTQYF. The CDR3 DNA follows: TGTGCCACCAGCAGAGATCGCCTAGCGGGGGGGGGAGATACGCAGTATTTT.

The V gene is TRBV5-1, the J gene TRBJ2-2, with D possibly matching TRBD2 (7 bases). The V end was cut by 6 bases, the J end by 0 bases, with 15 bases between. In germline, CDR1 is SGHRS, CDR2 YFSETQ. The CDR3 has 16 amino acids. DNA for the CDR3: TGCGCCAGCACCAAAGGGGGGGGAGCGAACACCGGGGAGCTGTTTTTT. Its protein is CASTKGGGANTGELFF.

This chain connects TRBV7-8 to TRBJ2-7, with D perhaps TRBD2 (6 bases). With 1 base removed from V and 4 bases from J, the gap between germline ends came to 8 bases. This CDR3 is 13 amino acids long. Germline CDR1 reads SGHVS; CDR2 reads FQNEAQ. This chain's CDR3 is CASSLGGLYEQYF. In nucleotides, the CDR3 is TGTGCCAGCAGCTTAGGGGGACTTTACGAGCAGTACTTC.

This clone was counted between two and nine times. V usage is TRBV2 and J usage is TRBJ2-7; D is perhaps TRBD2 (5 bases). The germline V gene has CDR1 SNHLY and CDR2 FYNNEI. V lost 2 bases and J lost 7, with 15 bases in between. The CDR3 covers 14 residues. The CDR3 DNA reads TGTGCCAGCAGTGAAAGTGGGATCCCGGGAGAGCAGTACTTC. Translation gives CASSESGIPGEQYF.

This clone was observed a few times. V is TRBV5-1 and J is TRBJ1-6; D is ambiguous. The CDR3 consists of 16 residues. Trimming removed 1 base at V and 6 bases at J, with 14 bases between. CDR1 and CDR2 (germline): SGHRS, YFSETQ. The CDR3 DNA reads TGCGCCAGCAGCTTGAATTTTGGCGGCATTAATTCACCCCTCCACTTT. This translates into CASSLNFGGINSPLHF. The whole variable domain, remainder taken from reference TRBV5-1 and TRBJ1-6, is KAGVTQTPRYLIKTRGQQVTLSCSPISGHRSVSWYQQTPGQGLQFLFEYFSETQRNKGNFPGRFSGRQFSNSRSEMNVSTLELGDSALYLCASSLNFGGINSPLHFGNGTRLTVT.

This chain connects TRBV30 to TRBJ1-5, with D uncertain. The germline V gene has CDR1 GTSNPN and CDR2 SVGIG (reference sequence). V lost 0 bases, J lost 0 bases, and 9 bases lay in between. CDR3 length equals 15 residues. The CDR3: CAWSVGAYSNQPQHF. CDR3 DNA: TGTGCCTGGAGTGTAGGAGCGTATAGCAATCAGCCCCAGCATTTT.

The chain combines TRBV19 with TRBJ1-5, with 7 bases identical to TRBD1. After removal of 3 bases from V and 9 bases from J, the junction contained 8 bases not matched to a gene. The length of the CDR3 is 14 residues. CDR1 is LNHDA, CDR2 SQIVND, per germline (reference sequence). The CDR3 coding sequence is TGTGCCAGTAGTATCGACAGGGCGGGGATGCCCCAGCATTTT. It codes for CASSIDRAGMPQHF. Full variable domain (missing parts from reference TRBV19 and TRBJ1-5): DGGITQSPKYLFRKEGQNVTLSCEQNLNHDAMYWYRQDPGQGLRLIYYSQIVNDFQKGDIAEGYSVSREKKESFPLTVTSAQKNPTAFYLCASSIDRAGMPQHFGDGTRLSIL.

CDR3 nucleotides: TGTGCCAGCAGCGAGAGCGTCGCGGGCGAGCAGTACTTC. It encodes CASSESVAGEQYF. The chain recombines TRBV9 with TRBJ2-7; possibly TRBD2 for D (5 bases). V was pared by 3 bases and J by 6 bases, with 13 bases between. The CDR3 runs to 13 residues. CDR1 and CDR2 (germline): SGDLS, YYNGEE.

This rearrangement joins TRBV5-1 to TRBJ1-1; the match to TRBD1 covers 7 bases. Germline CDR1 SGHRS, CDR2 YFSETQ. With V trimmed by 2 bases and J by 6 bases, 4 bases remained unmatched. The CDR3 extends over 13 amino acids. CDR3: CASSFDRVAEAFF. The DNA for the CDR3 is TGCGCCAGCAGCTTCGACAGGGTTGCTGAAGCTTTCTTT.

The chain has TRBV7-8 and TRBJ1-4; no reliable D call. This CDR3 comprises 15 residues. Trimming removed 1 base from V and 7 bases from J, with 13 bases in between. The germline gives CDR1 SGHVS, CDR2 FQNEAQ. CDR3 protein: CASSLGRQRGEKLFF. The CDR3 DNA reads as TGTGCCAGCAGCTTAGGTCGCCAGCGGGGTGAAAAACTGTTTTTT. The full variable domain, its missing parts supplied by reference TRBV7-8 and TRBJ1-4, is GAGVSQSPRYKVAKRGQDVALRCDPISGHVSLFWYQQALGQGPEFLTYFQNEAQLDKSGLPSDRFFAERPEGSVSTLKIQRTQQEDSAVYLCASSLGRQRGEKLFFGSGTQLSVL.

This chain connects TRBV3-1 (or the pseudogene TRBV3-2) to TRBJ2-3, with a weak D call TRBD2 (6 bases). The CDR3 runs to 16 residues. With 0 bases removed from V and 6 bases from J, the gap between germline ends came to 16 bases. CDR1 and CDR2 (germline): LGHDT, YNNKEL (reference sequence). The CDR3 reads CASSQDPPGAADTQYF. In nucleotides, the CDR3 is TGTGCCAGCAGCCAAGATCCCCCGGGAGCCGCCGATACGCAGTATTTT.

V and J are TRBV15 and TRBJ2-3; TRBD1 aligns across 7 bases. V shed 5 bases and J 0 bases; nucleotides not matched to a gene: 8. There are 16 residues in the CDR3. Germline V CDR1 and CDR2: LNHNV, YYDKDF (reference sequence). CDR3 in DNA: TGTGCCACCAGCGACCCCACAGGGGCTAGCACAGATACGCAGTATTTT. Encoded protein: CATSDPTGASTDTQYF. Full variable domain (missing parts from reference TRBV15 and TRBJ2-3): DAMVIQNPRYQVTQFGKPVTLSCSQTLNHNVMYWYQQKSSQAPKLLFHYYDKDFNNEADTPDNFQSRRPNTSFCFLDIRSPGLGDTAMYLCATSDPTGASTDTQYFGPGTRLTVL.

The CDR3 reads CASSFRDRENEQYF. CDR3 sequence (DNA): TGCGCCAGCAGCTTCCGGGACAGGGAAAACGAGCAGTACTTC. V is TRBV5-1 and J is TRBJ2-7; 9 bases are a match to TRBD1. Germline V lookup: CDR1 SGHRS, CDR2 YFSETQ. CDR3 length: 14 residues. Trimming took 2 bases from V and 5 from J; bases not matched to a gene: 5.

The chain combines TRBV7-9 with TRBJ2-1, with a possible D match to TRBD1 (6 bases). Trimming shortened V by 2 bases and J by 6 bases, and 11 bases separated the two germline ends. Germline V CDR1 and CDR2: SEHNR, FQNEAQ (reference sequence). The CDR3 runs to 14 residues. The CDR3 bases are TGTGCCAGCAGCTTACAGGGGTCGGTCAATGAGCAGTTCTTC. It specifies CASSLQGSVNEQFF.

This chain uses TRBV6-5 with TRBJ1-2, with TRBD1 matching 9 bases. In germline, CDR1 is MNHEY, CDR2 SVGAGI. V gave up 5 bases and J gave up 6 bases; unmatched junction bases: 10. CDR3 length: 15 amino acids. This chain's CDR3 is CASSQLTGGGNGYTF. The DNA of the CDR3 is TGTGCCAGCAGTCAACTAACAGGGGGCGGAAATGGCTACACCTTC.

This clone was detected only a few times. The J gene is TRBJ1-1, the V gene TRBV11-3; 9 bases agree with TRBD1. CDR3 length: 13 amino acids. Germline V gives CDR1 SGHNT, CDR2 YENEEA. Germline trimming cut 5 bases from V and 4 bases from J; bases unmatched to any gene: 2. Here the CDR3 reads CASSRDRVTEAFF. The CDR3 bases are TGTGCCAGCAGCCGGGACAGGGTCACTGAAGCTTTCTTT.

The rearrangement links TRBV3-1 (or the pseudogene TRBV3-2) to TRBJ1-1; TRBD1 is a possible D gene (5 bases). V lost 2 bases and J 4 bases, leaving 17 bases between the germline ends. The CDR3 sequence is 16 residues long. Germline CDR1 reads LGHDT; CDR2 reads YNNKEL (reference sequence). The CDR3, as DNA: TGTGCCAGCAGCCAAATTAAGATGGGGGGGGGCACTGAAGCTTTCTTT. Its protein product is CASSQIKMGGGTEAFF.

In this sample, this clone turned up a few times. The CDR3: CASSPTRTGELFF. The CDR3, as DNA: TGTGCCAGCAGTCCGACACGGACCGGGGAGCTGTTTTTT. The V gene is TRBV2, the J gene TRBJ2-2; no firm D call. This CDR3 spans 13 amino acids. The germline V and J ends were trimmed by 5 bases and 5 bases, with 9 bases remaining between them. Per germline, CDR1 SNHLY and CDR2 FYNNEI.

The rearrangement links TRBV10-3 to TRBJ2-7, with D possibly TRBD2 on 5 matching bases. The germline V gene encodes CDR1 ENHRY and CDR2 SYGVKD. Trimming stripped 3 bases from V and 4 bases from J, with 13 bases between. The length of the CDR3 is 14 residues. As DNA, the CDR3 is TGTGCCATCAGTGACGGTAGCGCACTTTACGAGCAGTACTTC. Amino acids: CAISDGSALYEQYF.